The source of this T cell receptor (beta chain) is a study of Graves' ophthalmopathy and Graves' hyperthyroidism. Study context: Peripheral blood was obtained at first diagnosis, ahead of any treatment. Study-level findings and limits: The model reached 55% to 71% sensitivity and approximately 72% specificity for predicting ophthalmopathy progression.

Researchers took RNA transcripts and amplified TCR beta CDR3 regions from them. Amplification began with first-round RT-PCR using HTBI primers, then second-round multiplex PCR was performed. TCRdb redid the calling of the multiplex PCR reads with MiXCR, one entry per CDR3 protein. Of 360,000 or so distinct CDR3 sequences listed, approximately 20% are singletons. Concerning this clonotype: Its antigen is undetermined.

The CDR3 is 14 residues long. Deletions cut 3 bases from V and 3 bases from J, with 12 bases between. Germline CDR1 and CDR2: MDHEN and SYDVKM. Pregnant or lactating patients and those with other autoimmune diseases or uncontrolled infections were excluded. This chain joins TRBV28 and TRBJ2-7, with D hard to call. The receptor's source is a woman aged 18-29 years with Graves' ophthalmopathy. Sequenced input: peripheral blood. The DNA of the CDR3 is TGTGCCAGCAGTTTCGGTGGGAAATACTACGAGCAGTACTTC. This translates into CASSFGGKYYEQYF.